This T cell receptor beta chain was sequenced for a study of T cell responses to AZD1222 COVID-19 vaccine. Study results and caveats: CD4 TCRs covered the whole spike, strongest at regions 160-218 and 743-854.

Concerning this clone: Its specificity is not known.

CDR3 length: 15 residues. V was trimmed by 6 bases and J by 1 base, leaving 12 bases between them. Germline CDR1 reads SNHLY; CDR2 reads FYNNEI. Here immunoSEQ multiplex PCR was the method, and the copy in TCRdb shows in-frame clones only, minus some. The sample lists some 130,000 clones; approximately 91% were seen once. The clonotype comes from an adult who received the AZD1222 COVID-19 vaccine. The rearrangement uses TRBV2 and TRBJ1-4; perhaps TRBD1 as D (5 bases). This specimen was peripheral blood, taken 28 days after the second AZD1222 dose. The CDR3 DNA is TGTGCCAGCAGGCGGGAGGACATAACTAATGAAAAACTGTTTTTT. Its protein product is CASRREDITNEKLFF.